These 8 T cell receptor beta chains were all obtained from the same sample, sequenced in a study of a mutant IDH1 vaccine in newly diagnosed glioma. Specified time point: week 11, during vaccination. A single vaccine dose contained 300 ug of mutant IDH1 20-mer peptide, and topical imiquimod was used with it. Antigens of these TCRs are unknown. The assay was immunoSEQ multiplex PCR, and TCRdb's table has in-frame clones only and misses some. This sample has some 52,000 clones, with about 91% found just once. The sample here was PBMCs, taken from a glioma patient whose treatment included an IDH1 peptide vaccine. The receptors come from a man aged 50-60 years with glioma.

The chain recombines TRBV18 with TRBJ2-1; D is perhaps TRBD2 (7 bases). This CDR3 has 12 residues. The ends were cut back, 2 bases at V and 15 bases at J, with 14 bases in the middle. Germline lookup yields CDR1 KGHSH and CDR2 LQKENI. CDR3 DNA sequence: TGTGCCAGCTCACCAATGACGGGGGGCGGGTTCTTC. Amino acids: CASSPMTGGGFF.

V and J are TRBV7-2 and TRBJ2-7; D is tentatively TRBD1 or TRBD2 (5 bases each). Germline V CDR1 and CDR2: SGHTA, FQGNSA. The CDR3 consists of 15 residues. V lost 6 bases and J 0 bases, leaving 15 bases between the germline ends. Written as DNA, the CDR3 is TGTGCCAGCAGGCTAGGGCTGGGACCCTCCTACGAGCAGTACTTC. Amino acid sequence: CASRLGLGPSYEQYF.

A remark on this clone: The junction shows a germline mismatch at one end, possibly a read error. The chain combines TRBV7-7 with TRBJ2-1, with TRBD1 matching 8 bases. Germline V CDR1 and CDR2: SSHAT, FNYEAQ (reference sequence). The CDR3 has 17 amino acids. The CDR3 bases are TGTGCTAGCAGCTTAGCGCCAGGGGGCCTAAGGGACAATGAGCAGTTCTTC. Its translation: CASSLAPGGLRDNEQFF.

The J gene is TRBJ1-1, the V gene TRBV27; 7 bases match TRBD1. The length of the CDR3 is 15 residues. Trimming at V came to 2 bases and at J to 2 bases, leaving 5 bases not matched to a gene. CDR1 and CDR2 (germline): MNHEY, SMNVEV (reference sequence). The CDR3 loop reads CASSLAWTGNTEAFF. In DNA, the CDR3 is TGTGCCAGCAGTTTAGCATGGACAGGAAACACTGAAGCTTTCTTT.

This clone was seen a few times. J is TRBJ1-5 and V is TRBV30; D not certain. Germline values: CDR1 GTSNPN, CDR2 SVGIG (reference sequence). The CDR3 extends over 13 amino acids. V lost 0 bases, J lost 0 bases, and 3 bases lay in between. The CDR3 here is CAWSVHSNQPQHF. The CDR3 bases are TGTGCCTGGAGTGTACATAGCAATCAGCCCCAGCATTTT.

This chain connects TRBV4-2 to TRBJ2-7; 10 nucleotides match TRBD1. With 4 bases clipped from V and 2 bases from J, the junction kept 2 bases outside the gene matches. Germline V CDR1 and CDR2: LGHNA, YNFKEQ. The CDR3 length is 14 residues. DNA for the CDR3: TGTGCCAGCAGCCCCGGGACAGGGGCCTACGAGCAGTACTTC. Translation gives CASSPGTGAYEQYF.

The chain recombines TRBV27 with TRBJ2-7; 7 bases fit TRBD1. This CDR3 spans 15 amino acids. The V gene's germline CDR1 is MNHEY and CDR2 SMNVEV (reference sequence). V was clipped by 0 bases and J by 4 bases; unmatched bases: 6. DNA for the CDR3: TGTGCCAGCAGTTTATCCCCAGGGGGTATGTACGAGCAGTACTTC. Amino acids: CASSLSPGGMYEQYF.

CDR3 protein: CASKPGSTDTQYF. In nucleotides, the CDR3 is TGTGCCAGCAAACCGGGGAGCACAGATACGCAGTATTTT. The chain combines TRBV6-5 with TRBJ2-3; possibly TRBD2 for D (5 bases). Germline-derived CDR1 and CDR2 are MNHEY and SVGAGI. The germline V and J ends were trimmed by 7 bases and 0 bases, with 8 bases remaining between them. This CDR3 contains 13 residues.